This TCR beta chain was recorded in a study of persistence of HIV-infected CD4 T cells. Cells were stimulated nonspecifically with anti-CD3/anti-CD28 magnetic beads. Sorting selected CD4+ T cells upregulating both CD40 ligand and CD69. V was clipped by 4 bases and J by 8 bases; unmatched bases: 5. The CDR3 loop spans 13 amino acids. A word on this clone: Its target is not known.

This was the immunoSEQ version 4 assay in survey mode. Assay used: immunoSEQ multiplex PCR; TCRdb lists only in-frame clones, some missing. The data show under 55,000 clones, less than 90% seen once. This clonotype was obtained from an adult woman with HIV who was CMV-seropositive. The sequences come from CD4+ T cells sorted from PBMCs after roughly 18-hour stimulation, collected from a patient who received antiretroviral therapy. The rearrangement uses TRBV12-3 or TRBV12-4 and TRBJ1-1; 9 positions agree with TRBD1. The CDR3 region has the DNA TGTGCCAGCAGTTCCTACAGGGGGCGGGAAGCTTTCTTT. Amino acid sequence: CASSSYRGREAFF.